The 9 T cell receptor beta chains below all came from one sample that was sequenced in a study of cytomegalovirus exposure and HLA in healthy donors. Primers for the PCR totalled 60 Vbeta and 13 Jbeta. Profiled with immunoSEQ multiplex PCR; TCRdb holds only in-frame clones, not every one. The table shows 76,000 or so clones, with 60% to 75% occurring only once. Source material: PBMCs. The receptors here all came from a woman aged 40 to 49 in good health and CMV-seropositive.

This clone was observed once. The chain's CDR3 is CASSLGPGADTIYF. The CDR3 bases are TGCGCCAGCAGCTTGGGGCCGGGTGCGGACACCATATATTTT. The chain uses TRBV5-1 and TRBJ1-3, with D unresolved. V lost 0 bases and J lost 8, with 12 bases in between. The CDR3 extends over 14 amino acids. Germline CDR1 SGHRS, CDR2 YFSETQ.

The chain recombines TRBV10-3 with TRBJ2-1; 13 nucleotides align to TRBD2. Trimming at V came to 4 bases and at J to 4 bases, leaving 4 bases not matched to a gene. The CDR3 spans 16 residues. Germline V gene data show CDR1 as ENHRY and CDR2 as SYGVKD. The chain's CDR3 is CAISGGGLAGYNEQFF. CDR3 sequence (DNA): TGTGCCATCAGTGGGGGGGGACTAGCGGGATACAATGAGCAGTTCTTC.

The J gene is TRBJ1-2, the V gene TRBV6-5; 7 bases match TRBD1. The CDR3 runs to 13 residues. CDR1 MNHEY and CDR2 SVGAGI come from the germline V gene. The trim removed 2 bases at V and 7 bases at J, leaving 4 bases unmatched. The CDR3 DNA reads TGTGCCAGCAGTTACCGGGACAGCTCTGGCTACACCTTC. This encodes CASSYRDSSGYTF.

This clone was detected only once. The chain uses TRBV10-1 and TRBJ2-3, with D possibly TRBD2 on 5 matching bases. CDR1 is WNHNN and CDR2 is SYGVQD in the germline V gene (reference sequence). This CDR3 comprises 15 residues. The V and J ends lost 4 bases and 2 bases respectively, with 13 bases between them. The chain's CDR3 is CASSGTRGYTDTQYF. Here the CDR3 DNA reads TGCGCCAGCAGTGGAACTAGAGGGTACACAGATACGCAGTATTTT.

This clone was seen more than once but under ten times. J is TRBJ1-1 and V is TRBV2; TRBD1 matches 7 bases. V was clipped by 7 bases and J by 5 bases; unmatched bases: 13. Germline CDR1 reads SNHLY; CDR2 reads FYNNEI. The CDR3 has 15 residues. The CDR3 coding sequence is TGTGCCAGCACCGAAAATAGGGGGCGCGGAACTGAAGCTTTCTTT. This encodes CASTENRGRGTEAFF.

The chain uses TRBV28 and TRBJ1-4, with TRBD1 as a possible D gene (5 bases). The CDR3 extends over 13 amino acids. Between the trimmed V and J ends, which lost 6 bases and 3 bases, there was a span of 8 bases. Germline assignment: CDR1 MDHEN and CDR2 SYDVKM. DNA for the CDR3: TGTGCCAGCAGGATCAGGGCTAATGAAAAACTGTTTTTT. Translation: CASRIRANEKLFF.

V gene TRBV25-1 combines with J gene TRBJ2-2; a possible D gene is TRBD1 (5 bases). The CDR3 is made up of 15 amino acids. The germline V gene encodes CDR1 MGHDK and CDR2 SYGVNS. The germline V and J ends were trimmed by 3 bases and 7 bases, with 15 bases remaining between them. For the CDR3, the DNA is TGTGCCAGCAGTGAGGGAAGCCTTCAGGGCGGGGAGCTGTTTTTT. It is translated as CASSEGSLQGGELFF.

This rearrangement joins TRBV5-1 to TRBJ2-3; TRBD2 might be the D (5 bases). Trimming removed 0 bases at V and 4 bases at J, with 27 bases between. Germline CDR1 and CDR2: SGHRS and YFSETQ. The CDR3 is 20 residues long. As DNA, the CDR3 is TGCGCCAGCAGCTTGGGAGTGGCGGGCCTGGGTTCAGAAATCCCAGATACGCAGTATTTT. This translates into CASSLGVAGLGSEIPDTQYF.

The rearrangement uses TRBV5-1 and TRBJ2-1; 13 bases map to TRBD2. V lost 4 bases, J lost 8 bases, and 18 bases stayed unmatched. The CDR3 length is 19 residues. Germline values: CDR1 SGHRS, CDR2 YFSETQ. DNA of the CDR3: TGCGCCAGCAGCCCTCGGACTAGCGGGAGCTTTTTCGTCGGTTATGAGCAGTTCTTC. It encodes CASSPRTSGSFFVGYEQFF.